This T cell receptor (beta chain) stems from a study of shared clonotypes between healthy human individuals. General study points: Rarefaction curves obtained for sorted subsets showed sequencing incomplete despite large depth.

Comment on this clone: As yet, its antigen is unknown.

TCRdb's copy holds only in-frame clones and misses some; the assay was immunoSEQ multiplex PCR. Here the sample spans some 660,000 clones, more than 70% being singletons. Sequenced input: memory CD4+ T cells sorted from blood. As for subset: CD45RA-negative fraction. The clonotype was recovered from a woman aged 25-40 years in good health.

The CDR3 spells CAISRTASNTEAFF. The DNA of the CDR3 is TGTGCCATCAGCAGGACAGCATCGAACACTGAAGCTTTCTTT. V gene TRBV10-3 combines with J gene TRBJ1-1; perhaps TRBD1 as D (6 bases). The germline gives CDR1 ENHRY, CDR2 SYGVKD. The V end lost 6 bases, the J end lost 1 base, and 12 bases lay between the germline ends. The CDR3 is 14 residues long.